A selection of T cell receptor beta chains follows, all from one sample in a study of monozygotic twins with cystic fibrosis. Profiled with immunoSEQ multiplex PCR; TCRdb holds only in-frame clones, not every one. The repertoire holds fewer than 20,000 clones, with roughly nine tenths as singletons. Sample: blood. The receptors were gathered from a girl aged 2-10 years with cystic fibrosis. CDR3s include the opening cysteine and the closing phenylalanine or tryptophan. The D gene is left open where the match is weak. A row's size may be missing; if present it is once, few, many or a size class.

TRBD2	TRBJ2-1	16	.	TRBV4-2	CASSQGAGGPNNEQFF	TGTGCCAGCAGCCAAGGGGCGGGGGGGCCAAACAATGAGCAGTTCTTC
.	TRBJ2-1	12	once	TRBV11-1	CASSFQRDEQFF	TGTGCCAGCAGCTTTCAGCGGGATGAGCAGTTCTTC
.	TRBJ2-7	14	.	TRBV19	CASRIREGPHEQYF	TGTGCCAGTAGAATAAGGGAAGGTCCCCACGAGCAGTACTTC
TRBD1	TRBJ1-5	15	.	TRBV27	CASSLTGTPHQPQHF	TGTGCCAGCAGTTTGACAGGGACCCCTCATCAGCCCCAGCATTTT
TRBD1	TRBJ1-1	13	.	TRBV4-1	CASSGTGAAEAFF	TGCGCCAGCAGCGGAACAGGGGCCGCTGAAGCTTTCTTT
TRBD2	TRBJ2-7	14	once	TRBV7-2	CASSRTGGTSEQYF	TGTGCCAGCAGCCGCACCGGGGGGACCAGCGAGCAGTACTTC
.	TRBJ1-1	13	.	TRBV28	CASTRGMNTEAFF	TGTGCCAGCACCCGCGGGATGAACACTGAAGCTTTCTTT
.	TRBJ2-1	14	once	TRBV6-5	CASSPAMGYNEQFF	TGTGCCAGCAGTCCGGCGATGGGCTACAATGAGCAGTTCTTC
.	TRBJ2-7	12	.	TRBV15	CATSRGGARWYF	TGTGCCACCAGCAGAGGCGGCGCTCGTTGGTACTTC
.	TRBJ1-1	13	.	TRBV13	CASSFWGGPEAFF	TGTGCCAGCAGCTTCTGGGGGGGACCTGAAGCTTTCTTT
.	TRBJ1-1	11	few	TRBV7-9	CASSSWGEAFF	TGTGCCAGCAGCAGCTGGGGTGAAGCTTTCTTT
.	TRBJ1-3	16	once	TRBV6-1	CASSEHPGSSGNTIYF	TGTGCCAGCAGTGAACATCCTGGAAGCTCTGGAAACACCATATATTTT
TRBD1	TRBJ2-7	14	once	TRBV5-6	CASSLSGTDYEQYF	TGTGCCAGCAGCTTGAGTGGGACAGACTACGAGCAGTACTTC
.	TRBJ1-2	16	.	TRBV10-1	CASRKLRTDANYGYTF	TGCGCCAGCAGGAAGCTACGGACGGACGCTAACTATGGCTACACCTTC
.	TRBJ1-6	16	few	TRBV4-1	CASSQEGSSYNSPLHF	TGCGCCAGCAGCCAAGAGGGAAGCTCCTATAATTCACCCCTCCACTTT
.	TRBJ1-5	14	.	TRBV27	CASRGILSNQPQHF	TGTGCCAGCAGAGGGATTTTGAGCAATCAGCCCCAGCATTTT
.	TRBJ1-5	12	.	TRBV6-6	CASSYGGQPQHF	TGTGCCAGCAGTTACGGGGGTCAGCCCCAGCATTTT
.	TRBJ1-2	15	.	TRBV19	CASSIGGFINYGYTF	TGTGCCAGTAGTATCGGGGGGTTTATCAACTATGGCTACACCTTC